Below, 8 T cell receptor beta chains from the same sample are listed, as sequenced in a study of T-cell memory formation after mild COVID-19. A single record per CDR3 protein comes from TCRdb applying MiXCR to the 5' RACE reads. The table shows 250,000 to 350,000 distinct CDR3 sequences, with 15% occurring only once. The sample was PBMCs or a T cell subset sorted from them (not recorded which). These receptors all stem from a man aged 18 to 30 who had mild COVID-19 (a few samples of this study predate the infection). Cell type and time point are not known.

The CDR3 DNA reads TGCAGCGTTGAATCAGGGGGCAAGGAAAAACTGTTTTTT. This sequence encodes CSVESGGKEKLFF. This chain links TRBV29-1 with TRBJ1-4, with 8 bases lining up with TRBD1. CDR1 is SQVTM and CDR2 is ANQGSEA in the germline V gene. The CDR3 spans 13 residues. V trimming: 2 bases; J trimming: 8 bases; junction bases outside the gene matches: 4.

The CDR3 region is CASSGTDHSNQPQHF. Written as DNA, the CDR3 is TGTGCCAGCAGTGGGACAGACCATAGCAATCAGCCCCAGCATTTT. The J gene is TRBJ1-5, the V gene TRBV6-2 or TRBV6-3, with TRBD1 identical over 7 bases. The CDR3 is made up of 15 amino acids. The germline V gene encodes CDR1 MNHEY and CDR2 SVGEGT. Trimming cost V 5 bases and J 0 bases; bases outside gene matches: 4.

This clonotype was counted a few times. V usage is TRBV20-1 and J usage is TRBJ2-7; D not resolved. Trimming cost V 1 base and J 5 bases, with 6 bases left between them. CDR1 and CDR2 from the germline V gene are DFQATT and SNEGSKA (reference sequence). The CDR3 is 11 residues long. The CDR3 region is CSARGLNEQYF. CDR3 coding DNA: TGCAGTGCTAGAGGCCTAAACGAGCAGTACTTC.

V is TRBV11-2 and J is TRBJ2-7, with D perhaps matching TRBD1 (5 bases). Germline V gives CDR1 SGHAT, CDR2 FQNNGV. The CDR3 contains 15 residues. Between the trimmed V and J ends, which lost 6 bases and 2 bases, there was a span of 17 bases. The CDR3 region is CASRIIKGNAYEQYF. The CDR3 bases are TGTGCCAGCAGAATAATCAAGGGGAACGCCTACGAGCAGTACTTC.

The V and J genes are TRBV9 and TRBJ1-1, with 7 bases that match TRBD1. With V trimmed by 2 bases and J by 9 bases, 4 bases remained unmatched. CDR3 size: 12 residues. The germline V gene has CDR1 SGDLS and CDR2 YYNGEE. The chain's CDR3 is CASSVTTGKAFF. The DNA of the CDR3 is TGTGCCAGCAGCGTCACGACAGGGAAAGCTTTCTTT.

This sequence joins TRBV6-1 and TRBJ2-5, with 7 bases identical to TRBD1. CDR1 is MNHNS, CDR2 SASEGT, per germline. The CDR3 is made up of 16 amino acids. V gave up 5 bases and J gave up 1 base; unmatched junction bases: 10. CDR3 sequence reads: CASSPTDRPLQETQYF. CDR3 sequence (DNA): TGTGCCAGCAGTCCCACGGACAGGCCACTCCAAGAGACCCAGTACTTC.

This clonotype was counted between two and nine times. The chain uses TRBV6-2 or TRBV6-3 and TRBJ2-6; D remains unclear. Germline CDR1 reads MNHEY; CDR2 reads SVGEGT. This CDR3 region has 13 residues. V was trimmed by 9 bases and J by 1 base, leaving 7 bases between them. The CDR3 DNA follows: TGTGCCAGTAGGGTTTCTGGGGCCAACGTCCTGACTTTC. Its protein is CASRVSGANVLTF.

The gene calls are TRBV9 and TRBJ1-2; no reliable D call. This CDR3 region has 15 residues. Germline CDR1 and CDR2: SGDLS and YYNGEE. V dropped 3 bases and J dropped 2 bases, with 14 bases sitting between them. CDR3 amino acids: CASSAPSGSNYGYTF. CDR3 DNA: TGTGCCAGCAGCGCCCCGTCAGGATCAAACTATGGCTACACCTTC.